One and the same sample provided the 25 T cell receptor beta chains below, sequenced in a study of blood T cell repertoires in COVID-19. This table comes from immunoSEQ multiplex PCR, and its TCRdb copy is limited to in-frame clones, with some not included. The sample yields 260,000 or so clones, about nine tenths seen once. Material: PBMCs or T cells enriched from blood (not recorded which). Receptor source: a woman aged 40-49 years with acute COVID-19.

The chain has TRBV6-1 and TRBJ2-1; 10 bases map to TRBD2. Germline-derived CDR1 and CDR2 are MNHNS and SASEGT. The CDR3 contains 18 residues. With V trimmed by 2 bases and J by 4 bases, 11 bases remained unmatched. The DNA for the CDR3 is TGTGCCAGCAGTGAAAGTTGGAGCGGGAGGGCTGGGTACAATGAGCAGTTCTTC. Protein product: CASSESWSGRAGYNEQFF.

This chain links TRBV12-3 or TRBV12-4 with TRBJ1-5; no clear D. This CDR3 comprises 13 residues. Between the trimmed V and J ends, which lost 6 bases and 3 bases, there was a span of 9 bases. For the CDR3, the DNA is TGTGCCAGCAGCCTAGGCCCCAATCAGCCCCAGCATTTT. As protein: CASSLGPNQPQHF.

This clone occurred a few times. This chain links TRBV2 with TRBJ2-2; TRBD1 agrees at 7 bases. The CDR3 is made up of 14 amino acids. V gave up 6 bases and J gave up 0 bases; unmatched junction bases: 1. Per germline, CDR1 SNHLY and CDR2 FYNNEI. For the CDR3, the DNA is TGTGCCAGCAGGGACAGGACGAACACCGGGGAGCTGTTTTTT. Amino acids: CASRDRTNTGELFF.

This clone has just a few counts. Mismatch with germline at one junction end may stem from a read error. CDR3 DNA: TGTGCCAGCAGCCAAGAGATCTCCCGCGACAAGGTCAACTTC. This translates into CASSQEISRDKVNF. The chain is built from TRBV3-1 (or the pseudogene TRBV3-2) and TRBJ2-5; D gene ambiguous. CDR1 and CDR2 (germline): LGHDT, YNNKEL (reference sequence). The CDR3 runs to 14 residues.

V is TRBV27 and J is TRBJ1-2, with TRBD1 matching 10 bases. The CDR3 consists of 15 residues. V was pared by 6 bases and J by 4 bases, with 8 bases of the junction left unmatched. CDR1 and CDR2 from the germline V gene are MNHEY and SMNVEV (reference sequence). The CDR3 loop is CASSRGTGEVYGYTF. The CDR3 DNA reads as TGTGCCAGCAGCCGTGGGACAGGGGAAGTCTATGGCTACACCTTC.

The chain links TRBV9 to TRBJ2-3; D is perhaps TRBD1 (6 bases). Germline V CDR1 and CDR2: SGDLS, YYNGEE. Trimming took 3 bases from V and 8 from J, leaving 22 bases between them. The CDR3 has 16 amino acids. The CDR3 loop is CASSAHATRQAGTQYF. The CDR3 nucleotides read TGTGCCAGCAGCGCCCATGCGACCAGACAGGCGGGTACGCAGTATTTT.

The V call is TRBV7-2, the J call TRBJ1-2, with D maybe TRBD1 (6 bases). Germline CDR1 and CDR2: SGHTA and FQGNSA. CDR3 size: 14 residues. Trimming left V 2 bases short and J 2 bases short, with 9 bases between. The CDR3 region is CASSLRGANYGYTF. For the CDR3, the DNA is TGTGCCAGCAGCTTACGGGGGGCGAACTATGGCTACACCTTC.

The genes are TRBV6-5 and TRBJ2-7; 10 nucleotides agree with TRBD1. Per the germline V gene, CDR1 is MNHEY and CDR2 is SVGAGI. This CDR3 spans 14 amino acids. The V and J ends lost 8 bases and 2 bases, in that order; junction bases with no gene match: 6. CDR3 DNA sequence: TGTGCCAGCCGAGGGACAGGGGATGCCTACGAGCAGTACGTC. It encodes CASRGTGDAYEQYV.

This clone was seen only once. This chain joins TRBV5-1 and TRBJ2-7; 9 positions match TRBD1. Trimming at V came to 4 bases and at J to 6 bases, leaving 11 bases not matched to a gene. Germline CDR1 reads SGHRS; CDR2 reads YFSETQ. CDR3 size: 15 residues. The CDR3 sequence: CASSPWDRVRREQYF. Here the CDR3 DNA reads TGCGCCAGCAGCCCGTGGGACAGGGTGCGCCGCGAGCAGTACTTC.

CDR3 nucleotides: TGTGCCAGCAGGAGACTGCCTAGCAATCAGCCCCAGCATTTT. Protein sequence: CASRRLPSNQPQHF. The chain joins TRBV6-5 to TRBJ1-5; D is unresolved. Germline V gene lookup returns CDR1 MNHEY and CDR2 SVGAGI. The CDR3 is made up of 14 amino acids. V was pared by 6 bases and J by 0 bases, with 9 bases between.

This chain connects TRBV28 to TRBJ2-7, with 7 bases aligning to TRBD2. This CDR3 is 14 amino acids long. J was trimmed by 6 bases and V by 5 bases; bases with no gene match: 10. Germline values: CDR1 MDHEN, CDR2 SYDVKM. CDR3 bases: TGTGCCAGCAGTAGCATAGCGGGCCTGATCGAGCAGTACTTC. Its translation: CASSSIAGLIEQYF. Combining the CDR3 with reference TRBV28 and TRBJ2-7 gives the whole variable domain DVKVTQSSRYLVKRTGEKVFLECVQDMDHENMFWYRQDPGLGLRLIYFSYDVKMKEKGDIPEGYSVSREKKERFSLILESASTNQTSMYLCASSSIAGLIEQYFGPGTRLTVT.

The rearrangement uses TRBV11-3 and TRBJ1-4, with no clear D. Trimming stripped 5 bases from V and 3 bases from J, with 10 bases between. The CDR3 loop spans 14 amino acids. The germline CDR1 and CDR2 sequences are SGHNT and YENEEA. The CDR3 nucleotides are TGTGCCAGCAGCCGGAGCGGGTCTAATGAAAAACTGTTTTTT. This gives the protein CASSRSGSNEKLFF.

As concerns this clone: Additional DNA sequences in this sample encode the identical CDR3. V usage is TRBV18 and J usage is TRBJ1-1, with D unclear. There are 14 residues in the CDR3. Germline assignment: CDR1 KGHSH and CDR2 LQKENI. The V and J ends lost 0 bases and 2 bases respectively, with 7 bases between them. CDR3 amino acids: CASSPPSRNTEAFF. CDR3 DNA: TGTGCCAGCTCACCACCGTCCAGAAACACTGAAGCTTTCTTT.

This chain uses TRBV4-1 with TRBJ2-7, with 9 bases lining up with TRBD1. This CDR3 spans 19 amino acids. V lost 0 bases to trimming and J lost 7 bases; unmatched junction nucleotides: 19. Germline V CDR1 and CDR2: MGHRA, YSYEKL. CDR3 DNA: TGCGCCAGCAGCCAAGATTACGGGACAGGGTTAGGGGGACTACCGGAGCAGTACGTC. It is translated as CASSQDYGTGLGGLPEQYV.

CDR3 nucleotide sequence: TGTGCCAGCAGCTTGGGGTGGTCCGTGGCAGGTGGCTACACCTTC. Translated, it gives CASSLGWSVAGGYTF. V gene TRBV5-4 combines with J gene TRBJ1-2; no reliable D call. CDR1 SGHNT and CDR2 YYREEE come from the germline V gene (reference sequence). This CDR3 spans 15 amino acids. Trimming took off 0 bases at V and 7 bases at J, with 16 bases between the two ends.

The CDR3 DNA follows: TGTGCCAGCAGCCTGAAACACGGGGACTACGAGCAGTACTTC. This encodes CASSLKHGDYEQYF. The rearrangement joins TRBV11-2 to TRBJ2-7, with D tentatively TRBD2 (5 bases). CDR1 and CDR2 from the germline V gene are SGHAT and FQNNGV. The CDR3 is 14 residues long. V lost 5 bases and J lost 3, with 14 bases in between.

This chain uses TRBV7-4 with TRBJ1-5, with 9 bases fitting TRBD1. The V segment lost 0 bases and the J segment 7 bases; nucleotides outside the gene matches: 7. Per the germline V gene, CDR1 is SGHVT and CDR2 is SQSDAQ. The CDR3 consists of 16 residues. CDR3 bases: TGTGCCAGCAGCTTAGCTAGGACAGGGGTAAACCAGCCCCAGCATTTT. Translating it yields CASSLARTGVNQPQHF.

The chain employs TRBV28 and TRBJ1-3, with TRBD1 matching 8 bases. Germline CDR1 and CDR2: MDHEN and SYDVKM. CDR3 length: 14 amino acids. V shed 5 bases and J 2 bases; nucleotides not matched to a gene: 2. For the CDR3, the DNA is TGTGCCAGCAGTCTGGGACAGGCTGGAAACACCATATATTTT. Residues: CASSLGQAGNTIYF.

V and J are TRBV5-1 and TRBJ2-1, with a possible D match to TRBD1 (6 bases). Deletions cut 5 bases from V and 7 bases from J, with 16 bases between. The CDR3 runs to 14 residues. The germline V gene encodes CDR1 SGHRS and CDR2 YFSETQ. CDR3 loop: CASRIRDTVNEQFF. The CDR3 DNA reads TGCGCCAGCAGGATTCGGGACACGGTAAATGAGCAGTTCTTC.

The genes are TRBV3-1 (or the pseudogene TRBV3-2) and TRBJ2-7, with TRBD2 identical over 13 bases. J was trimmed by 0 bases and V by 4 bases; bases with no gene match: 3. The CDR3 runs 16 residues. The germline gives CDR1 LGHDT, CDR2 YNNKEL (reference sequence). CDR3 bases: TGTGCCAGCAGCCTAGGACTAGCGGGAGCCTCCTACGAGCAGTACTTC. It translates to CASSLGLAGASYEQYF.

The chain combines TRBV12-2 with TRBJ1-2. TRBV12-2 is termed a pseudogene. The CDR3 covers 16 residues. In nucleotides, the CDR3 is TGTGCAAGTCGCTTAGGACCGGGAGCGAGGGACTATGGCTACACCTTC. Its protein is CASRLGPGARDYGYTF.

V gene TRBV21-1 combines with J gene TRBJ1-5; TRBD1, as called in the table, went unchecked against the DNA. TRBV21-1 is annotated as a pseudogene. This CDR3 spans 15 amino acids. CDR3 sequence: CASTRPGGWDQPQHF. CDR3 nucleotide sequence: TGTGCCAGCACCAGACCAGGGGGTTGGGATCAGCCCCAGCATTTT.

CDR3 in amino acids: CASSSLGGVADTQYF. In DNA form, the CDR3 reads TGTGCCAGCAGCTCACTGGGGGGAGTGGCAGATACGCAGTATTTT. The rearrangement uses TRBV7-8 and TRBJ2-3; D perhaps matches TRBD2 (6 bases). V was cut by 4 bases and J by 4 bases, with 15 bases left in between. This CDR3 is built from 15 residues. CDR1 is SGHVS, CDR2 FQNEAQ, per germline.

The CDR3 region is CATSDPATSSYNEQFF. The CDR3 coding sequence is TGTGCCACCAGTGACCCCGCTACCTCTTCCTACAATGAGCAGTTCTTC. The J gene is TRBJ2-1, the V gene TRBV24-1; D remains ambiguous. Germline CDR1 and CDR2: KGHDR and SFDVKD. This CDR3 has 16 amino acids. Trimming cost V 4 bases and J 1 base, with 13 bases left between them.

V and J are TRBV5-6 and TRBJ2-3; a possible D gene is TRBD1 (6 bases). This CDR3 is built from 14 residues. Germline V gene data show CDR1 as SGHDT and CDR2 as YYEEEE. V gave up 3 bases and J gave up 2 bases, with 10 bases separating them. The CDR3 nucleotides are TGTGCCAGCAGCTCGGACAGACTCACAGATACGCAGTATTTT. Translating gives CASSSDRLTDTQYF.